The 28 T cell receptor beta chains presented below share a single source sample, sequenced in a study of OX40 agonist ivuxolimab in advanced cancers. TCRdb keeps only in-frame clones here, not all; method: immunoSEQ multiplex PCR. The sample records 50,000 or so clones, approximately 89% being singletons. Sequenced here: CD4+ or CD8+ T cells sorted from blood, sampled in a trial of the OX40 agonist ivuxolimab. These receptor sequences come from an adult with an advanced solid tumor such as melanoma, head and neck, liver or kidney cancer.

The chain couples TRBV4-1 to TRBJ2-1, with 10 nucleotides matching TRBD1. There are 15 residues in the CDR3. V was pared by 3 bases and J by 8 bases, with 7 bases of the junction left unmatched. Germline values: CDR1 MGHRA, CDR2 YSYEKL. The CDR3 coding sequence is TGCGCCAGCAGCCAGGAGACAGGGGGCTTGTATGAGCAGTTCTTC. Its protein product is CASSQETGGLYEQFF.

This chain uses TRBV19 with TRBJ1-1; TRBD1 agrees at 7 bases. The CDR3 runs 14 residues. Germline CDR1 and CDR2: LNHDA and SQIVND (reference sequence). The V gene end was trimmed by 8 bases and the J gene end by 5 bases; junction bases not matched to a gene: 11. The CDR3 nucleotides read TGTGCCAGTCGCGAACCGACAGGGCAAACTGAAGCTTTCTTT. Its protein is CASREPTGQTEAFF.

V usage is TRBV6-6 and J usage is TRBJ1-2, with TRBD1 matching 7 bases. Per germline, CDR1 MNHNY and CDR2 SVGAGI (reference sequence). J gave up 6 bases and V 4 bases, and 11 bases lay outside the gene matches. The length of the CDR3 is 15 residues. CDR3 bases: TGTGCCAGCAGTTCAAACAGGGGCCCATCGGATGGCTACACCTTC. Amino acids: CASSSNRGPSDGYTF.

The CDR3 is CASSSSSGVTGELFF. The CDR3 DNA reads TGTGCCAGCAGCTCCTCTAGCGGGGTCACCGGGGAGCTGTTTTTT. The chain recombines TRBV13 with TRBJ2-2, with 9 bases matching TRBD2. Trimming cost V 4 bases and J 4 bases; bases outside gene matches: 4. This CDR3 comprises 15 residues. Germline assignment: CDR1 PRHDT and CDR2 FYEKMQ (reference sequence).

The gene calls are TRBV5-1 and TRBJ2-7; D may correspond to TRBD1 or TRBD2 (5 bases each). Trimming took off 0 bases at V and 0 bases at J, with 7 bases between the two ends. Germline values: CDR1 SGHRS, CDR2 YFSETQ. The CDR3 length is 14 residues. CDR3 region: CASSLGGSSYEQYV. CDR3 DNA sequence: TGCGCCAGCAGCTTGGGGGGGTCCTCCTACGAGCAGTACGTC.

The chain carries TRBV15 and TRBJ1-5; TRBD1 aligns across 7 bases. The CDR3 has 18 amino acids. Germline values: CDR1 LNHNV, CDR2 YYDKDF (reference sequence). The junction had 11 bases not matched to a gene; V was cut back by 1 base and J by 2 bases. The CDR3 nucleotides read TGTGCCACCAGCAGAGGAGGGGGCGGATATAAAGGCAATCAGCCCCAGCATTTT. Its protein is CATSRGGGGYKGNQPQHF.

The J gene is TRBJ1-1, the V gene TRBV5-4; D perhaps matches TRBD1 (6 bases). Per the germline V gene, CDR1 is SGHNT and CDR2 is YYREEE (reference sequence). This CDR3 is built from 15 residues. V lost 3 bases and J lost 1, with 13 bases in between. The DNA of the CDR3 is TGTGCCAGCAGCTGGCGGCGGGACAAGAACACTGAAGCTTTCTTT. This translates into CASSWRRDKNTEAFF. Full variable domain (remainder filled in from reference TRBV5-4 and TRBJ1-1): ETGVTQSPTHLIKTRGQQVTLRCSSQSGHNTVSWYQQALGQGPQFIFQYYREEENGRGNFPPRFSGLQFPNYSSELNVNALELDDSALYLCASSWRRDKNTEAFFGQGTRLTVV.

The CDR3 is CASSGIYNEQFF. The CDR3 DNA follows: TGTGCCAGCAGCGGTATATACAATGAGCAGTTCTTC. This rearrangement joins TRBV7-9 to TRBJ2-1; no clear D gene. CDR1 is SEHNR and CDR2 is FQNEAQ in the germline V gene (reference sequence). This CDR3 has 12 residues. Between the trimmed V and J ends, which lost 5 bases and 4 bases, there was a span of 6 bases.

The V gene is TRBV4-3, the J gene TRBJ2-7, with D unresolved. This CDR3 is 13 amino acids long. The germline gives CDR1 LGHNA, CDR2 YSLEER. The V gene lost 0 bases and the J gene lost 3 bases, with 6 bases spanning the gap. CDR3 sequence reads: CASSQEGNYEQYF. CDR3 nucleotides: TGCGCCAGCAGCCAAGAGGGAAACTACGAGCAGTACTTC.

This clone was observed a few times. For the CDR3, the DNA is TGCGCCAGCAGCTCGTACCAAGAGACCCAGTACTTC. Amino acids: CASSSYQETQYF. The rearrangement uses TRBV5-1 and TRBJ2-5; D gene uncertain. This CDR3 comprises 12 residues. Trimming stripped 3 bases from V and 0 bases from J, with 3 bases between. Germline CDR1 and CDR2: SGHRS and YFSETQ.

The V call is TRBV29-1, the J call TRBJ2-7; possibly TRBD1 for D (6 bases). Germline V gene data show CDR1 as SQVTM and CDR2 as ANQGSEA. The CDR3 length is 13 residues. V lost 5 bases to trimming and J lost 1 base, with 12 bases between them. The CDR3: CSVLTGGSYEQYF. For the CDR3, the DNA is TGCAGCGTTTTGACAGGTGGTTCCTACGAGCAGTACTTC.

The chain links TRBV14 to TRBJ2-7; 8 bases match TRBD2. Germline CDR1 and CDR2: SGHDN and FVKESK. The CDR3 loop spans 14 amino acids. Trimming removed 0 bases from V and 3 bases from J; junction bases left unmatched: 1. As DNA, the CDR3 is TGTGCCAGCAGCCAAGAGGGACTAGGCTACGAGCAGTACTTC. Translation: CASSQEGLGYEQYF.

This clone was counted only a few times. The chain couples TRBV27 to TRBJ1-4, with D hard to call. Germline V CDR1 and CDR2: MNHEY, SMNVEV (reference sequence). This CDR3 has 15 amino acids. The ends were cut back, 5 bases at V and 7 bases at J, with 17 bases in the middle. CDR3 bases: TGTGCCAGCAGTCCCTACGATTTCCCGGGTGAAAAACTGTTTTTT. This translates into CASSPYDFPGEKLFF.

The chain joins TRBV27 to TRBJ2-7, with 8 positions matching TRBD1. Germline V gene lookup returns CDR1 MNHEY and CDR2 SMNVEV (reference sequence). CDR3 length equals 15 residues. J lost 0 bases, V lost 2 bases, and 3 bases had no gene match. In nucleotides, the CDR3 is TGTGCCAGCAGTTTACGGACAGGGTCCTCCTACGAGCAGTACTTC. Amino acid sequence: CASSLRTGSSYEQYF.

The rearrangement links TRBV7-9 to TRBJ2-2; D is perhaps TRBD2 (6 bases). Trimming stripped 0 bases from V and 13 bases from J, with 12 bases between. Germline CDR1 and CDR2: SEHNR and FQNEAQ (reference sequence). The CDR3 consists of 13 residues. CDR3 loop: CASSLAAGWWLFF. CDR3 DNA: TGTGCCAGCAGCTTAGCGGCGGGGTGGTGGCTGTTTTTT.

The V and J genes are TRBV5-6 and TRBJ2-7, with D uncertain. The CDR3 is 13 amino acids. Trimming removed 0 bases from V and 0 bases from J, with 4 bases in between. Germline V lookup: CDR1 SGHDT, CDR2 YYEEEE. In DNA form, the CDR3 reads TGTGCCAGCAGCTTGGCCGGCTCCTACGAGCAGTACGTC. Translating gives CASSLAGSYEQYV.

The rearrangement joins TRBV9 to TRBJ2-7; the D gene is possibly TRBD1 (6 bases). Trimming cost V 3 bases and J 2 bases, with 18 bases left between them. This CDR3 comprises 16 residues. Germline V CDR1 and CDR2: SGDLS, YYNGEE. This CDR3 is CASSGLGTAGAYEQYF. CDR3 DNA: TGTGCCAGCAGCGGGTTAGGGACCGCAGGGGCCTACGAGCAGTACTTC.

This chain links TRBV4-1 with TRBJ1-4; D call uncertain. Trimming left V 1 base short and J 0 bases short, with 9 bases between. CDR3 length: 16 residues. Germline V gene data show CDR1 as MGHRA and CDR2 as YSYEKL. The CDR3 here is CASSQGNRATNEKLFF. CDR3 bases: TGCGCCAGCAGCCAAGGAAATAGAGCAACTAATGAAAAACTGTTTTTT.

The gene calls are TRBV6-1 and TRBJ1-1; D is possibly TRBD1 (6 bases). CDR1 is MNHNS and CDR2 is SASEGT in the germline V gene. This CDR3 spans 15 amino acids. Trimming took 1 base from V and 4 from J, leaving 13 bases between them. The CDR3 protein is CASSEVTGASTEAFF. The CDR3 DNA sequence: TGTGCCAGCAGTGAAGTTACGGGGGCTTCCACTGAAGCTTTCTTT.

This sequence joins TRBV7-7 and TRBJ2-2, with D hard to call. V was pared by 7 bases and J by 0 bases, with 9 bases between. Germline values: CDR1 SSHAT, CDR2 FNYEAQ (reference sequence). The CDR3 consists of 14 residues. The CDR3 DNA reads TGTGCCAGCACCGCCAGCGCGAACACCGGGGAGCTGTTTTTT. Translation: CASTASANTGELFF.

This clone appeared once. The chain employs TRBV6-6 and TRBJ2-7, with a weak D call TRBD2 (6 bases). Looked up from germline, CDR1 is MNHNY and CDR2 is SVGAGI (reference sequence). V lost 6 bases, J lost 0 bases, and 15 bases lay in between. This CDR3 has 15 amino acids. DNA of the CDR3: TGTGCCAGCAGACCGGGACTTCTAAGCTCCTACGAGCAGTACTTC. Translating it yields CASRPGLLSSYEQYF.

V and J are TRBV4-1 and TRBJ1-2; tentative D call: TRBD1 (6 bases). The CDR3 runs to 15 residues. In germline, CDR1 is MGHRA, CDR2 YSYEKL. V dropped 7 bases and J dropped 4 bases, with 19 bases sitting between them. The CDR3 bases are TGCGCCAGCACCCCACGGGCAGGGGCGTTCTATGGCTACACCTTC. The encoded protein is CASTPRAGAFYGYTF.

The chain links TRBV6-5 to TRBJ1-1, with D perhaps TRBD1 (5 bases). This CDR3 is 15 amino acids long. CDR1 MNHEY and CDR2 SVGAGI come from the germline V gene. V lost 0 bases and J 4 bases, leaving 12 bases between the germline ends. The CDR3 region is CASSYSGQGGTEAFF. Here the CDR3 DNA reads TGTGCCAGCAGTTACTCAGGTCAGGGAGGCACTGAAGCTTTCTTT.

The chain uses TRBV5-6 and TRBJ1-1; D is unclear. The CDR3 contains 15 residues. Germline V gene data show CDR1 as SGHDT and CDR2 as YYEEEE. Trimming took off 4 bases at V and 0 bases at J, with 13 bases between the two ends. This CDR3 reads CASSPTSGLNTEAFF. DNA for the CDR3: TGTGCCAGCAGCCCCACATCCGGATTGAACACTGAAGCTTTCTTT. Combining the CDR3 with reference TRBV5-6 and TRBJ1-1 gives the whole variable domain DAGVTQSPTHLIKTRGQQVTLRCSPKSGHDTVSWYQQALGQGPQFIFQYYEEEERQRGNFPDRFSGHQFPNYSSELNVNALLLGDSALYLCASSPTSGLNTEAFFGQGTRLTVV.

The chain joins TRBV2 to TRBJ2-1; the D is unclear. The CDR3 is 15 residues long. V was clipped by 3 bases and J by 0 bases, with 9 bases between them. CDR1 and CDR2 (germline): SNHLY, FYNNEI. The CDR3 sequence is CASSEADISYNEQFF. DNA of the CDR3: TGTGCCAGCAGTGAGGCCGACATCTCCTACAATGAGCAGTTCTTC. Based on the CDR3 plus reference TRBV2 and TRBJ2-1, the full variable domain is EPEVTQTPSHQVTQMGQEVILRCVPISNHLYFYWYRQILGQKVEFLVSFYNNEISEKSEIFDDQFSVERPDGSNFTLKIRSTKLEDSAMYFCASSEADISYNEQFFGPGTRLTVL.

The J gene is TRBJ2-7, the V gene TRBV6-1, with unresolved D. Germline V gives CDR1 MNHNS, CDR2 SASEGT. V lost 8 bases and J lost 1, with 15 bases in between. The CDR3 runs to 14 residues. The CDR3 spells CASWGVRQSYEQYF. The CDR3 DNA is TGTGCCAGCTGGGGTGTTCGGCAGTCCTACGAGCAGTACTTC.

The chain couples TRBV7-3 to TRBJ2-3, with 15 bases matching TRBD2. Germline CDR1 is SGHTA and CDR2 is FQGTGA. Trimming cost V 1 base and J 0 bases; bases outside gene matches: 2. This CDR3 region has 18 residues. CDR3 protein: CASSLMGLAGGSTDTQYF. The CDR3 nucleotides read TGTGCCAGCAGCTTAATGGGACTAGCGGGAGGTAGCACAGATACGCAGTATTTT.

The chain combines TRBV10-3 with TRBJ2-7; 7 positions match TRBD1. The junction had 4 bases not matched to a gene; V was cut back by 3 bases and J by 5 bases. The CDR3 totals 13 residues. Looked up from germline, CDR1 is ENHRY and CDR2 is SYGVKD. The CDR3: CAISDTGVDEQYF. CDR3 DNA sequence: TGTGCCATCAGTGACACAGGGGTTGACGAGCAGTACTTC.